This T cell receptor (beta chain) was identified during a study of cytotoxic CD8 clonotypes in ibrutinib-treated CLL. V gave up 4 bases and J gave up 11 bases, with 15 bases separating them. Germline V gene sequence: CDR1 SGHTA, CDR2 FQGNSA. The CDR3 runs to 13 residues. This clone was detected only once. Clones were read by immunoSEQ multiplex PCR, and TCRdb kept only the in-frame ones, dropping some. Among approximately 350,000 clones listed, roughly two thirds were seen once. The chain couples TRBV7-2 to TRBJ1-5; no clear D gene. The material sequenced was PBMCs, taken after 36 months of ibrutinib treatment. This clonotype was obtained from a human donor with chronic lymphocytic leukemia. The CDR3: CASSSRGGRAQHF. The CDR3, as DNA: TGTGCCAGCAGCTCTAGAGGAGGGCGGGCCCAGCATTTT. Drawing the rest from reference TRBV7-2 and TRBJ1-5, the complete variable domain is GAGVSQSPSNKVTEKGKDVELRCDPISGHTALYWYRQSLGQGLEFLIYFQGNSAPDKSGLPSDRFSAERTGGSVSTLTIQRTQQEDSAVYLCASSSRGGRAQHFGDGTRLSIL.